The sequence of this T cell receptor beta chain was determined in a study of T-cell reconstitution after alpha-beta-depleted transplantation in children. The V segment lost 5 bases and the J segment 7 bases; nucleotides outside the gene matches: 10. This CDR3 is built from 15 residues. Germline CDR1 and CDR2: LGHDT and YNNKEL (reference sequence). As it was prepared, the TCRbeta library received unique molecular identifiers. TCRdb re-called the PCR reads with MiXCR, one entry per CDR3 protein. The table shows around 360,000 distinct CDR3 sequences, with 9% to 12% occurring only once. This clonotype has a single count.

This clonotype was obtained from a human donor who donated a stem cell graft to a child with acute lymphoblastic leukemia. The rearrangement links TRBV3-1 to TRBJ2-7; 11 nucleotides align to TRBD1. Specimen: PBMCs from the stem cell graft donor, collected from the stem cell graft. The chain's CDR3 is CASSIVGTGGLEQYF. For the CDR3, the DNA is TGTGCCAGCAGCATAGTCGGGACAGGGGGATTGGAGCAGTACTTC.